The present TCR beta chain was sequenced within a study of blood T cell repertoires in COVID-19. Produced via immunoSEQ multiplex PCR; TCRdb's table is partial and in-frame only. The sample holds some 150,000 clones, 80% to 85% seen once. This CDR3 is built from 16 residues. Germline loops: CDR1 LNHNV, CDR2 YYDKDF (reference sequence). V was clipped by 0 bases and J by 1 base, with 11 bases between them. The TCR sequence derives from a woman in her fifties or sixties with acute or convalescent COVID-19. The source material was peripheral blood. The chain joins TRBV15 to TRBJ2-3, with D tentatively TRBD2 (6 bases). In DNA, the CDR3 is TGTGCCACCAGCAGAGATCGGGCTAGCGGCACAGATACGCAGTATTTT. Translation gives CATSRDRASGTDTQYF.